This T cell receptor beta chain emerged from a study of OX40 agonist ivuxolimab in advanced cancers. At the level of the study: Every 2 weeks, patients received ivuxolimab intravenously, dosed at 0.01 to 10 mg/kg. Mean age around 60 years, range about 23 to 85; about 85% male.

CDR1 SGHNT and CDR2 YYREEE come from the germline V gene (reference sequence). This CDR3 contains 16 residues. With 4 bases clipped from V and 0 bases from J, the junction kept 2 bases outside the gene matches. Study-wide results and limits: The authors also found low normalized T-cell clonal expansion in some nonresponders.

Remarks on this clone: Its antigen is undetermined.

Sampling of blood occurred at baseline, cycle 4 day 1, and cycle 7 day 1. Sequenced by immunoSEQ multiplex PCR; TCRdb stores in-frame clones only, minus some. This table holds about 75,000 clones, more than 75% found once. The TCR sequence derives from an adult with an advanced solid tumor such as melanoma, head and neck, liver or kidney cancer. Sequencing was performed on CD4+ or CD8+ T cells sorted from blood, taken in a trial of the OX40 agonist ivuxolimab. The chain recombines TRBV5-4 with TRBJ2-3, with 13 bases identical to TRBD2. CDR3 nucleotides: TGTGCCAGCAGCATGGGACTAGCGGGGAGCACAGATACGCAGTATTTT. This codes for CASSMGLAGSTDTQYF.